These 30 T cell receptor beta chains originate from one sample sequenced in a study of blood T cell repertoires in COVID-19 (TCRdb year 2020). Preparation of the library involved the immunoSEQ multiplex PCR assay. The immuneACCESS repertoire file appears here via TCRdb, limited to in-frame rearrangements. These files lack a portion of the clones; in checked studies, under half of the deficit traces to unresolved V genes, and the cause of the others is not known. For this sample there are 250,000 to 300,000 clones; 88% appear just once. The ten top clones hold 0.8% of the sample. The source material was peripheral blood. The source is a woman younger than 45 with acute or convalescent COVID-19.

This clone was seen more than once but under ten times. The chain combines TRBV7-8 with TRBJ1-3; D may be TRBD1 (5 bases). Trimming cost V 2 bases and J 1 base, with 6 bases left between them. Germline V gene sequence: CDR1 SGHVS, CDR2 FQNEAQ. There are 14 residues in the CDR3. The CDR3 sequence is CASSLRGSGNTIYF. The CDR3, as DNA: TGTGCCAGCAGCTTACGGGGGTCTGGAAACACCATATATTTT.

V and J are TRBV7-3 and TRBJ2-1; D is perhaps TRBD1 (6 bases). The CDR3 contains 14 residues. Germline V gene sequence: CDR1 SGHTA, CDR2 FQGTGA. V lost 4 bases and J 3 bases, leaving 10 bases between the germline ends. CDR3 sequence: CASSSGQNYNEQFF. Here the CDR3 DNA reads TGTGCCAGCAGCTCGGGACAAAACTACAATGAGCAGTTCTTC.

This clone was seen once. CDR3 nucleotide sequence: TGTGCCAGCAGCGTAGGCAGGGAAGGAAACACCATATATTTT. This codes for CASSVGREGNTIYF. The chain joins TRBV9 to TRBJ1-3; D is perhaps TRBD1 (5 bases). Trimming pared 0 bases from V and 4 bases from J, leaving 8 bases between. The CDR3 extends over 14 amino acids. CDR1 is SGDLS and CDR2 is YYNGEE in the germline V gene.

The gene calls are TRBV9 and TRBJ2-2, with 7 bases fitting TRBD1. The CDR3 runs to 17 residues. Germline-derived CDR1 and CDR2 are SGDLS and YYNGEE. Trimming removed 0 bases from V and 4 bases from J; junction bases left unmatched: 9. Here the CDR3 reads CASSVGTPGQRTGELFF. The CDR3 DNA sequence: TGTGCCAGCAGCGTAGGGACACCGGGACAGCGCACCGGGGAGCTGTTTTTT.

CDR3 protein: CATGSAGSSYEQYF. The CDR3 coding sequence is TGTGCCACCGGGAGCGCGGGAAGCTCCTACGAGCAGTACTTC. The chain carries TRBV19 and TRBJ2-7; TRBD2 is a possible D gene (6 bases). In germline, CDR1 is LNHDA, CDR2 SQIVND (reference sequence). The CDR3 runs to 14 residues. V lost 10 bases, J lost 0 bases, and 16 bases lay in between.

The chain carries TRBV7-2 and TRBJ1-5, with TRBD1 as a possible D gene (6 bases). V lost 0 bases to trimming and J lost 5 bases, with 8 bases between them. Germline V gene lookup returns CDR1 SGHTA and CDR2 FQGNSA. The CDR3 runs 14 residues. The CDR3 DNA sequence: TGTGCCAGCAGCTTAGCGACAGGACATCAGCCCCAGCATTTT. This translates into CASSLATGHQPQHF.

This chain links TRBV7-2 with TRBJ2-7, with D possibly being TRBD1 (8 bases). Trimming removed 2 bases from V and 7 bases from J, with 15 bases in between. CDR3 size: 14 residues. The germline CDR1 and CDR2 sequences are SGHTA and FQGNSA. CDR3 sequence (DNA): TGTGCCAGCAGCTTATCGACAGGGGAGGGGGAGCAGTACTTC. Its translation: CASSLSTGEGEQYF.

The rearrangement joins TRBV4-3 to TRBJ1-4; unclear D gene. Trimming left V 0 bases short and J 7 bases short, with 18 bases between. This CDR3 region has 17 residues. Germline assignment: CDR1 LGHNA and CDR2 YSLEER. DNA for the CDR3: TGCGCCAGCAGCCAAGATACGCGTGCGGGCCGTGGTGAAAAACTGTTTTTT. It codes for CASSQDTRAGRGEKLFF.

The chain links TRBV3-1 (or the pseudogene TRBV3-2) to TRBJ2-7; 14 nucleotides agree with TRBD2. This CDR3 spans 16 amino acids. The V gene end was trimmed by 3 bases and the J gene end by 6 bases; junction bases not matched to a gene: 7. Germline CDR1 LGHDT, CDR2 YNNKEL (reference sequence). As DNA, the CDR3 is TGTGCCAGCAGCCACTTATCGGGACTAGCGGGAGTCGAGCAGTACTTC. It translates to CASSHLSGLAGVEQYF.

CDR3 amino acids: CASTRGYNYGYTF. CDR3 coding DNA: TGTGCCAGCACCCGGGGGTACAACTATGGCTACACCTTC. This rearrangement joins TRBV25-1 to TRBJ1-2, with a possible D match to TRBD1 (5 bases). V gave up 7 bases and J gave up 2 bases, with 11 bases separating them. The length of the CDR3 is 13 residues. CDR1 is MGHDK and CDR2 is SYGVNS in the germline V gene.

V is TRBV23-1 and J is TRBJ2-7; D possibly corresponds to TRBD1 (6 bases). TRBV23-1 is reported as an ORF; its role is uncertain. The CDR3 consists of 16 residues. V gave up 0 bases and J gave up 7 bases, with 19 bases separating them. CDR3 protein: CASSQSAGGPEGEQYF. The CDR3 DNA is TGCGCCAGCAGTCAATCGGCTGGGGGCCCAGAGGGGGAGCAGTACTTC.

The genes are TRBV6-1 and TRBJ1-4, with no clear D. The V gene lost 3 bases and the J gene lost 0 bases, with 5 bases spanning the gap. Germline V gene data show CDR1 as MNHNS and CDR2 as SASEGT. The length of the CDR3 is 14 residues. The CDR3 region has the DNA TGTGCCAGCAGTGAGAGATCAACTAATGAAAAACTGTTTTTT. As protein: CASSERSTNEKLFF.

This clone showed up just once. The chain has TRBV19 and TRBJ2-5; 8 positions match TRBD2. J lost 5 bases, V lost 3 bases, and 8 bases had no gene match. Per the germline V gene, CDR1 is LNHDA and CDR2 is SQIVND (reference sequence). The length of the CDR3 is 15 residues. CDR3 region: CASSMSGSTRETQYF. Here the CDR3 DNA reads TGTGCCAGTAGTATGAGCGGGAGCACCCGGGAGACCCAGTACTTC.

The rearrangement uses TRBV5-4 and TRBJ1-3; D possibly corresponds to TRBD1 (6 bases). Germline values: CDR1 SGHNT, CDR2 YYREEE (reference sequence). Trimming cost V 3 bases and J 4 bases, with 17 bases left between them. The CDR3 spans 16 residues. CDR3 protein: CASSSKGGAAGNTIYF. In DNA form, the CDR3 reads TGTGCCAGCAGCTCAAAAGGGGGGGCAGCGGGAAACACCATATATTTT.

The CDR3 nucleotides read TGTGCCAGCAAAAGACTAGCGGGAGGGCCAGCAGATACGCAGTATTTT. It encodes CASKRLAGGPADTQYF. The rearrangement uses TRBV2 and TRBJ2-3; 14 bases map to TRBD2. Germline CDR1 and CDR2: SNHLY and FYNNEI. The junction had 7 bases not matched to a gene; V was cut back by 7 bases and J by 4 bases. The CDR3 is made up of 16 amino acids.

This chain links TRBV5-8 with TRBJ2-1; no clear D gene. The CDR3 is 13 residues long. Between the trimmed V and J ends, which lost 2 bases and 4 bases, there was a span of 7 bases. From germline, CDR1 is SGHTS and CDR2 YDEGEE. The CDR3 here is CASSFDIYNEQFF. For the CDR3, the DNA is TGTGCCAGCAGCTTCGACATTTACAATGAGCAGTTCTTC.

The chain joins TRBV11-2 to TRBJ2-5; 11 nucleotides match TRBD2. CDR1 is SGHAT and CDR2 is FQNNGV in the germline V gene. With 3 bases clipped from V and 3 bases from J, the junction kept 0 bases outside the gene matches. CDR3 length: 14 amino acids. Here the CDR3 DNA reads TGTGCCAGCAGCTTGGGACTAGCGGAAGAGACCCAGTACTTC. It encodes CASSLGLAEETQYF.

This sequence joins TRBV7-9 and TRBJ2-7; 12 bases fit TRBD1. The CDR3 loop spans 16 amino acids. Germline trimming cut 1 base from V and 4 bases from J; bases unmatched to any gene: 5. Germline CDR1 reads SEHNR; CDR2 reads FQNEAQ (reference sequence). CDR3 sequence reads: CASSLGGQGAIYEQYF. In DNA form, the CDR3 reads TGTGCCAGCAGCTTAGGGGGACAGGGGGCGATATACGAGCAGTACTTC.

The gene calls are TRBV27 and TRBJ2-7; 7 bases line up with TRBD1. The CDR3 length is 15 residues. The J segment lost 2 bases and the V segment lost 4 bases, leaving 8 bases of the junction unmatched. Germline CDR1 reads MNHEY; CDR2 reads SMNVEV (reference sequence). The CDR3 loop reads CASSSQQGLTYEQYF. DNA of the CDR3: TGTGCCAGCAGTTCTCAACAGGGGCTAACCTACGAGCAGTACTTC.

The chain has TRBV27 and TRBJ2-1; no reliable D call. Germline V gene sequence: CDR1 MNHEY, CDR2 SMNVEV (reference sequence). V was trimmed by 2 bases and J by 9 bases, leaving 11 bases between them. The CDR3 has 13 amino acids. CDR3 DNA: TGTGCCAGCAGTTTAGGTTCCAGTTCTGAGCAGTTCTTC. As protein: CASSLGSSSEQFF.

The J gene is TRBJ2-5, the V gene TRBV7-6; TRBD1 aligns across 8 bases. The V gene's germline CDR1 is SGHVS and CDR2 FNYEAQ. V shed 3 bases and J 2 bases; nucleotides not matched to a gene: 5. This CDR3 contains 15 residues. This CDR3 reads CASSFDRGGQETQYF. The CDR3 nucleotides read TGTGCCAGCAGCTTCGACAGGGGTGGGCAAGAGACCCAGTACTTC.

V usage is TRBV7-2 and J usage is TRBJ2-5; the match to TRBD2 covers 10 bases. The germline gives CDR1 SGHTA, CDR2 FQGNSA. The CDR3 extends over 18 amino acids. After removal of 5 bases from V and 1 base from J, the junction contained 13 bases not matched to a gene. For the CDR3, the DNA is TGTGCCAGCAGCATATTAGCGGGAGGAGGCTCGAGCCAAGAGACCCAGTACTTC. The encoded protein is CASSILAGGGSSQETQYF.

This clone turned up a few times. The gene calls are TRBV5-6 and TRBJ2-1; 8 bases line up with TRBD1. Unmatched junction bases numbered 3, after V lost 3 bases and J lost 4 bases. The CDR3 is 14 residues long. From germline, CDR1 is SGHDT and CDR2 YYEEEE. In nucleotides, the CDR3 is TGTGCCAGCAGCTCGGGACAGGAGTACAATGAGCAGTTCTTC. Translating it yields CASSSGQEYNEQFF.

This clone was found a few times. V usage is TRBV6-2 or TRBV6-3 and J usage is TRBJ1-2; TRBD1 matches 7 bases. CDR1 and CDR2 (germline): MNHEY, SVGEGT. This CDR3 contains 14 residues. With V trimmed by 2 bases and J by 8 bases, 8 bases remained unmatched. DNA of the CDR3: TGTGCCAGCAGTTACCGGGACAGTCTCCAGGGCTACACCTTC. This sequence encodes CASSYRDSLQGYTF.

The rearrangement uses TRBV4-2 and TRBJ2-1; D ambiguous. This CDR3 contains 14 residues. Germline V gene lookup returns CDR1 LGHNA and CDR2 YNFKEQ. The ends were cut back, 0 bases at V and 2 bases at J, with 5 bases in the middle. CDR3 amino acids: CASSQDGPYNEQFF. The CDR3 region has the DNA TGTGCCAGCAGCCAAGATGGGCCCTACAATGAGCAGTTCTTC.

The chain is built from TRBV19 and TRBJ1-1; 8 bases line up with TRBD1. This CDR3 has 13 amino acids. CDR1 LNHDA and CDR2 SQIVND come from the germline V gene (reference sequence). V lost 4 bases and J lost 2; bases outside the gene matches: 0. The DNA for the CDR3 is TGTGCCAGTAGTACAGGGGGCAACACTGAAGCTTTCTTT. It yields the protein CASSTGGNTEAFF.

The V gene is TRBV6-5, the J gene TRBJ2-3; 8 nucleotides align to TRBD2. Germline CDR1 reads MNHEY; CDR2 reads SVGAGI. This CDR3 is 16 amino acids long. V gave up 2 bases and J gave up 3 bases; unmatched junction bases: 7. In nucleotides, the CDR3 is TGTGCCAGCAGTTACGGGGCGGGAGGACGGACAGATACGCAGTATTTT. This encodes CASSYGAGGRTDTQYF.

The V and J genes are TRBV10-2 and TRBJ2-7; 12 positions match TRBD1. The CDR3 spans 16 residues. V trimming: 8 bases; J trimming: 0 bases; junction bases outside the gene matches: 8. The V gene's germline CDR1 is WSHSY and CDR2 SAAADI. The CDR3 DNA reads as TGCGCCAGCGGGGACAGGGGGCGTGCCCTCTCCTACGAGCAGTACTTC. This gives the protein CASGDRGRALSYEQYF.

This clone appeared a few times. V and J are TRBV10-3 and TRBJ1-5; 9 bases agree with TRBD1. CDR3 length: 14 amino acids. V was pared by 6 bases and J by 0 bases, with 0 bases of the junction left unmatched. In germline, CDR1 is ENHRY, CDR2 SYGVKD. The CDR3 DNA follows: TGTGCCATCAGGGACAGGGGTAGCAATCAGCCCCAGCATTTT. Residues: CAIRDRGSNQPQHF.

The chain is built from TRBV7-2 and TRBJ2-3, with 15 bases that match TRBD2. Per the germline V gene, CDR1 is SGHTA and CDR2 is FQGNSA. The CDR3 consists of 18 residues. V was pared by 0 bases and J by 4 bases, with 5 bases of the junction left unmatched. CDR3 sequence reads: CASSLARGLAGGADTQYF. In nucleotides, the CDR3 is TGTGCCAGCAGCTTAGCGAGGGGACTAGCGGGAGGTGCAGATACGCAGTATTTT.